The text below deals with one T cell receptor (beta chain). This clonotype was detected a few times. The antigen this receptor binds is unknown. No base qualities exist here, and no much larger clone lies one base off it. This record belongs to a study of T cells in Graves' hyperthyroidism and ophthalmopathy (dated by TCRdb to about 2019). Study-level background: Peripheral blood samples were taken at the time of initial diagnosis, prior to any treatment. The 100 or so discovery patients were divided at random into training and test sets in a 7:3 ratio. An independent validation cohort of around 19 hyperthyroidism patients and 17 patients who later progressed to ophthalmopathy tested prospective prediction of ophthalmopathy. Thyroid tissue and blood T-cell repertoires from about six Graves' hyperthyroidism patients were also compared in the study. After blood sampling, hyperthyroidism patients were treated with methimazole at a starting dose of 30 mg daily, and ophthalmopathy patients were treated with high-dose intravenous methylprednisolone. The paper reports TCR Vbeta CDR3 sequencing of some 140 peripheral blood samples: some 44 ophthalmopathy, under 80 hyperthyroidism and roughly 17 progressor patients. A discovery cohort of about a hundred patients, 43 with Graves' ophthalmopathy and 57 with stable Graves' hyperthyroidism, was used to find distinguishing TCR V-J signatures. The study at large found these results: In validation, progression to ophthalmopathy was predicted by the model with nearly 71% sensitivity and around 76% specificity, a median of around 5.9 months before onset. No statistical method was used to fix the sample size in advance, and group allocation was not hidden from the investigators. Blood samples also contained most of the expanded thyroid clonotypes (frequency above 0.001), which suggests that blood repertoires may reflect thyroid immune responses. Ophthalmopathy was separated from stable hyperthyroidism by a 13 V-J signature model, with about 86% sensitivity and 81% to 82% specificity obtained in cross-validation and 80%/75% obtained in testing.

Measured from the cysteine to the phenylalanine, the CDR3 is 15 residues long. Solely the CDR3 DNA is kept, with 45 bases framed from the first base. Cut back by 10 bases and 1 base, the V and J ends lie 19 bases apart. CDR1 and CDR2 are read off the germline V gene (reference sequence) as LNHDA and SQIVND. Ophthalmopathy patients had moderately to severely active disease, with a Clinical Activity Score of 3 or more, a NOSPECS grade of 4 or more, and a disease duration of less than 3 months. The study excluded patients with uncontrolled infections, other autoimmune diseases, pregnancy or lactation. Diagnoses relied on clinical symptoms, serum thyroxine and TRAb, thyroid ultrasound and orbital computed tomography. PBMCs were separated from over 9 ml of fresh peripheral blood using Ficoll-Paque density gradient centrifugation. Total RNA was extracted using Trizol reagent, and RNA quality was assessed on an Agilent 2100 Bioanalyzer.

Amplification of TCR beta CDR3 regions was carried out from RNA transcripts. For the first round of RT-PCR on the TCR CDR3, the HTBI primer set was used together with the Qiagen OneStep RT-PCR kit. Libraries were constructed in a second round of multiplex PCR, after which size selection and purification were performed. Libraries were sequenced paired-end with 100 bp reads on an Illumina HiSeq2000. On the authors' methods: SOAPnuke was used to process the raw data, removing reads that contained adapters or uncalled bases, had a mean Phred below 15, or lacked an exact match to the constant primer or identifier. High-quality paired reads were merged with COPE v1.2.5, and unique nucleotide sequences were defined as clonotypes. Clonotypes were aligned to IMGT TRBV, TRBD and TRBJ reference segments using MiTCR v1.1. The analysis included only V-J combinations with a frequency above 0.0001, which together covered more than 98% of the repertoires. The TCS score was defined as F50 (clonal expansion) divided by E x V (chaos), with BLOSUM62-based TCRdist calculated between CDR3 peptides within each V-J. Welch's t-statistics and random forest reduced fewer than 600 V-J features to under 15, which were used in a naive Bayes classifier (R e1071). TCRdb reanalyzed the raw reads on its own, using fastp at Q25 for trimming and MiXCR for clone calling, and kept in-frame beta chains. CDR3 protein duplicates are merged, each entry listing the most common genes and DNA. It is TCRdb's table, rather than the study itself, that gives the V and J calls and clone size. The sample table records hundreds of thousands of distinct CDR3 sequences; around 21% of these occur just once. The ten largest clonotypes hold under 35% of the sample.

Sample: blood. This clonotype was sampled from a man aged 30 to 39 with Graves' ophthalmopathy. Recombination joined TRBV19 with TRBJ1-1, and perhaps TRBD1 as D gene, on 6 matching bases. The CDR3 in this case is CATHRVGLRNTEAFF. Here is the DNA: TGTGCCACACACAGGGTCGGCTTACGGAACACTGAAGCTTTCTTT.